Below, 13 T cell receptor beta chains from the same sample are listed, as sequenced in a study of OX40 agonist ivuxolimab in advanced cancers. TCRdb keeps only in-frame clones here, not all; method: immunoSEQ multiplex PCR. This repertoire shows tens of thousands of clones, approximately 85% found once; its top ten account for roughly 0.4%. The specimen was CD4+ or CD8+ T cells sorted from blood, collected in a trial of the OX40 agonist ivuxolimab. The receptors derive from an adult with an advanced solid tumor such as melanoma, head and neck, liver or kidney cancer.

The DNA of the CDR3 is TGTGCCTGGAGTGGGGACAGCTCGACTGAAGCTTTCTTT. It encodes CAWSGDSSTEAFF. The chain couples TRBV30 to TRBJ1-1, with TRBD1 matching 7 bases. Germline values: CDR1 GTSNPN, CDR2 SVGIG (reference sequence). The CDR3 is 13 residues long. Trimming removed 1 base from V and 5 bases from J; junction bases left unmatched: 4.

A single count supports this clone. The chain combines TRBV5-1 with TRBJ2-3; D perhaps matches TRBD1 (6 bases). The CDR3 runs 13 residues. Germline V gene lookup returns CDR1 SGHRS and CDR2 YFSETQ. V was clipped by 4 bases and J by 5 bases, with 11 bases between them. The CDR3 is CASSRTDRDTQYF. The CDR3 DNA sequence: TGCGCCAGCAGCAGAACGGACAGAGATACGCAGTATTTT.

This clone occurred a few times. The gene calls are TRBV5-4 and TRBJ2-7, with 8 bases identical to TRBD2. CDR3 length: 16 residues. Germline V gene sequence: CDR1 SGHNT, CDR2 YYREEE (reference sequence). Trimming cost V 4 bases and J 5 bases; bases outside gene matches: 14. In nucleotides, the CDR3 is TGTGCCAGCAGCGGTTCTGGGACTAGATTAACCCACGAGCAGTACTTC. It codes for CASSGSGTRLTHEQYF.

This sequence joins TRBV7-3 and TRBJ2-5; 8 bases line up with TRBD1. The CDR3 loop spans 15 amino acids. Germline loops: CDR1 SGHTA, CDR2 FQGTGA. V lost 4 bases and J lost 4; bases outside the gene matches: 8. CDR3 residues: CASSSTGGSSETQYF. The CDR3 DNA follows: TGTGCCAGCAGCTCAACAGGGGGATCGTCAGAGACCCAGTACTTC.

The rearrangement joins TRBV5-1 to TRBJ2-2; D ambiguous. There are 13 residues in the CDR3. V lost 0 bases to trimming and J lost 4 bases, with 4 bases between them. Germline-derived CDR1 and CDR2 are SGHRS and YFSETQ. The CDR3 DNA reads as TGCGCCAGCAGCTTGGGTGTCACCGGGGAGCTGTTTTTT. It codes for CASSLGVTGELFF.

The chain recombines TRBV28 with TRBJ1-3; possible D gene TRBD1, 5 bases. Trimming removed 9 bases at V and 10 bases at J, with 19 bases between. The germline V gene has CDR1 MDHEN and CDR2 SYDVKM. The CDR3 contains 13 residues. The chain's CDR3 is CASMGDWRMTIYF. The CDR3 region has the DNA TGTGCCAGTATGGGGGATTGGAGGATGACCATATATTTT.

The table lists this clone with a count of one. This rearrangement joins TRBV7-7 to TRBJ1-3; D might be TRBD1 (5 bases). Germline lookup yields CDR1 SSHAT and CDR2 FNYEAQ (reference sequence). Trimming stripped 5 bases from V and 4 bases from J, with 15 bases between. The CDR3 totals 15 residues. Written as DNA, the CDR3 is TGTGCCAGCAGCCCCCTGGTAGGGGACGGAAACACCATATATTTT. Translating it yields CASSPLVGDGNTIYF.

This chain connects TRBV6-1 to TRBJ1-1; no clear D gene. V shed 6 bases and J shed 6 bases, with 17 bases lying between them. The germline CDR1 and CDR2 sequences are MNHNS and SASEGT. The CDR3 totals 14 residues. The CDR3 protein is CASSFRGSRAEAFF. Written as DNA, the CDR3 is TGTGCCAGCAGCTTCCGTGGGAGTCGCGCTGAAGCTTTCTTT.

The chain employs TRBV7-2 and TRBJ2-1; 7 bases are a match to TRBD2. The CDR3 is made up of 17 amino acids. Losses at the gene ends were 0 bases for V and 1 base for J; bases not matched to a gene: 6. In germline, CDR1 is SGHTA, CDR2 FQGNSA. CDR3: CASSLALNGRSYNEQFF. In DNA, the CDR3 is TGTGCCAGCAGCTTAGCGCTAAACGGGAGGTCCTACAATGAGCAGTTCTTC.

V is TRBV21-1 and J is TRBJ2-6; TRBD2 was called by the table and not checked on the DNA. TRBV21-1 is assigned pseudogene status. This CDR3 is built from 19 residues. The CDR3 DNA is TGTGCCAGCAGCCGCTGGGGGGGACCATATCCCCCTGGGGCCAACGTCCTGACTTTC. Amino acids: CASSRWGGPYPPGANVLTF.

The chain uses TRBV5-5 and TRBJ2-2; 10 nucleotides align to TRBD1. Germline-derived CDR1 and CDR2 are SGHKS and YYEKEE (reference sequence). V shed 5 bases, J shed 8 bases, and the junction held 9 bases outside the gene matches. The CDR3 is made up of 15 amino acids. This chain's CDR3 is CASRAGTGAIGELFF. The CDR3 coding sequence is TGTGCCAGCAGGGCCGGGACAGGGGCGATTGGGGAGCTGTTTTTT. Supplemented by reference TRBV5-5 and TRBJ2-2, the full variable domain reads DAGVTQSPTHLIKTRGQQVTLRCSPISGHKSVSWYQQVLGQGPQFIFQYYEKEERGRGNFPDRFSARQFPNYSSELNVNALLLGDSALYLCASRAGTGAIGELFFGEGSRLTVL.

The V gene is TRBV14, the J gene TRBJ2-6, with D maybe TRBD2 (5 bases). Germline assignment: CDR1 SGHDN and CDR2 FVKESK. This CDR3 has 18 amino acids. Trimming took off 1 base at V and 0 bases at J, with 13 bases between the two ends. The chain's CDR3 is CASSQGRTGSSGANVLTF. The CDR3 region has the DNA TGTGCCAGCAGCCAAGGAAGGACGGGAAGCTCTGGGGCCAACGTCCTGACTTTC.

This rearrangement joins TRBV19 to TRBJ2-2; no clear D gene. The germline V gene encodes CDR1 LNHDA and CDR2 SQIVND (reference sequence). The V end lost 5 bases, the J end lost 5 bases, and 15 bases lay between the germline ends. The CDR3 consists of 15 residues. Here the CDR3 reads CASSQDLKPTGELFF. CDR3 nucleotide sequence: TGTGCCAGTAGTCAGGACCTGAAGCCTACCGGGGAGCTGTTTTTT. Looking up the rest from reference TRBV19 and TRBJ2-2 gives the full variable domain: DGGITQSPKYLFRKEGQNVTLSCEQNLNHDAMYWYRQDPGQGLRLIYYSQIVNDFQKGDIAEGYSVSREKKESFPLTVTSAQKNPTAFYLCASSQDLKPTGELFFGEGSRLTVL.